This T cell receptor beta chain was documented in a study of Tregs in tolerant kidney transplant recipients (dated by TCRdb to about 2019). Background for the entire study: Before combined kidney and bone marrow transplantation, this study identified donor-specific regulatory T cells using TCRbeta sequencing and then followed those same cells after transplant.

Regarding this clone: The antigen this receptor binds is unknown. Base qualities are missing; no much larger clone stands one base away.

The cysteine opens and the phenylalanine closes a CDR3 of 14 amino acids. The retained sequence is limited to the CDR3, 42 bases, with the frame set at the first base. The trim is 0 bases for V and 6 bases for J, with a gap of 12 bases between the germline ends. The germline V gene (reference sequence) gives CDR1 as MNHNY and CDR2 as SVGAGI. Genomic DNA was extracted from sorted cells with the QIAGEN DNeasy Blood and Tissue Kit for TCRbeta CDR3 sequencing. High-throughput TCRbeta CDR3 sequencing, including PCR amplification with bias correction and internal controls, was performed commercially through immunoSEQ. The paper's data handling went like this. A unique productive TCRbeta sequence was defined by the CDR3 nucleotide sequence when primers matched, and otherwise by the CDR3 amino acid sequence together with the Vbeta and Jbeta genes. As a correction for sorting error, sequences shared between sorted populations at a frequency ratio of 2:1 or less were discarded, and the remaining shared sequences were assigned to the higher population. A sequence counted as donor-reactive if, in CFSE-low cells, the sequence had a frequency of at least 0.01% and was expanded at least 5-fold compared with unstimulated cells. Jensen-Shannon divergence calculated on the top 100 TCRbeta sequences ranked by frequency was used to measure repertoire divergence. When a sample had multiple sequencing runs, each run was corrected for sorting error separately and the runs were then pooled. TCRdb provides this immuneACCESS table in a form limited to in-frame rearrangements. Some clones are lacking; in checked studies, under half of them reflect an unresolved V gene, and why the rest are absent is not known. Clonal size and the V and J genes are those of that table, whereas D and trimming came from the DNA. The sample yields about 64,000 clones; 80% to 90% were counted once. The biggest ten clones account for 3.8% of the sample.

The time point label for this specimen denotes: 6 months after combined kidney and bone marrow transplant. Transplants used related donors with nonmyeloablative bone marrow transplantation; mixed chimerism was transient in the human trials. Unstimulated Tregs (CD4+CD25+CD127-), CD4+ non-Tregs (CD4+CD25-), CD4 and CD8 cells were FACS-sorted from thawed PBMCs. Patients were several combined kidney and bone marrow transplant recipients from the ITN036ST trial, and only these trial subjects had samples available. Healthy control blood was separated into PBMCs by Ficoll density gradient and cryopreserved, and patient PBMCs were collected both before and after transplant. Points the paper makes about the study in general: Although technical replication error seemed to be minimal, the question of biological reproducibility was not addressed directly. Donor-specific Treg expansion exceeded global Treg expansion in tolerant patients, suggesting antigen-driven rather than nonspecific expansion. Because the study included only a small number of patients, the results must be confirmed in larger populations and under other immunosuppression protocols. The most biologically relevant and donor-specific TCRbeta repertoire appeared to be identified by expanding Tregs with activated donor B cells. Because the PCR primers were changed over time for some patients, nucleotide-level comparison could not be performed across the samples from those patients.

This TCR was sampled from a human patient who received a combined kidney and bone marrow transplant. Some T cells may have been brought in with the graft after a transplant. Sequenced here: CD4+ T cells from blood (PBMCs), sampled 6 months after the transplant. The rearrangement combines TRBV6-6 with TRBJ2-7; the D gene is possibly TRBD2, with 5 bases matching. The DNA sequence is TGTGCCAGCAGTTACTCGGACTGGGAAGCCGAGCAGTACTTC. Protein translation: CASSYSDWEAEQYF.